This is a list of T cell receptor beta chains from one sample in a study of blood T cell repertoires in COVID-19. Repertoires were generated with immunoSEQ multiplex PCR, while TCRdb's copy carries only in-frame clones and drops some. The sample lists tens of thousands of clones, approximately 94% occurring once. The sequenced sample was peripheral blood. The source of these receptors is a human donor in a cohort sampled during active COVID-19. The CDR3 runs from the conserved cysteine through the conserved F or W. A D gene is named only where the DNA matches it firmly. Size values are once, few and many counts, or a class for expanded clones, and some rows have none.

D | J | V | size | DNA | CDR3
TRBD1 | TRBJ1-4 | TRBV15 | NA | TGTGCCACCAGCAGAGTTTTGGGGACAGGGGCAGGTGAAAAACTGTTTTTT | CATSRVLGTGAGEKLFF
NA | TRBJ1-1 | TRBV7-8 | NA | TGTGCCAGCAGCCCCCTAGCGGTGAACACTGAAGCTTTCTTT | CASSPLAVNTEAFF
TRBD1 | TRBJ2-7 | TRBV27 | NA | TGTGCCAGCAGTTTTTACCAGGGGGCAAACCCCTACGAGCAGTACTTC | CASSFYQGANPYEQYF
NA | TRBJ1-1 | TRBV12-3/TRBV12-4 | NA | TGTGCCAGCAGTGTACAGGGTAACACTGAAGCTTTCTTT | CASSVQGNTEAFF
TRBD1 | TRBJ2-7 | TRBV18 | NA | TGTGCCAGCTCAGAAGGGACAGGGAGCGAGCAGTACTTC | CASSEGTGSEQYF
TRBD2 | TRBJ2-3 | TRBV28 | once | TGTGCCAGCAGTTTGGGGGGACTAGCGGGAGCTAGCACAGATACGCAGTATTTT | CASSLGGLAGASTDTQYF
NA | TRBJ1-3 | TRBV15 | NA | TGTGCCACCAGCACGCCGGGGGCTGGAAACACCATATATTTT | CATSTPGAGNTIYF
TRBD1 | TRBJ2-7 | TRBV19 | NA | TGTGCCAGTAGTAGACAGGGGGCCCGACCGGCTTACCCCCAGGAGCAGTACTTC | CASSRQGARPAYPQEQYF
NA | TRBJ1-6 | TRBV7-6 | NA | TGTGCCAGCAGCCAAACCTCAGGGTCCAGTCAAGATAATTCACCCCTCCACTTT | CASSQTSGSSQDNSPLHF
NA | TRBJ2-3 | TRBV27 | NA | TGTGCCAGCAGTTTAGTGACGACTTCTAGCACAGATACGCAGTATTTT | CASSLVTTSSTDTQYF
NA | TRBJ2-5 | TRBV6-2/TRBV6-3 | NA | TGTGCCAGCAGTGAGGGAAACAGGGTGGAGACCCAGTACTTC | CASSEGNRVETQYF
NA | TRBJ1-2 | TRBV28 | NA | TGTGCCAGCAGTTTAGCGGACTATGGCTACACCTTC | CASSLADYGYTF
NA | TRBJ2-2 | TRBV5-5 | NA | TGTGCCAGCAGCTATTTGGGACAAAACACCGGGGAGCTGTTTTTT | CASSYLGQNTGELFF
NA | TRBJ2-7 | TRBV2 | NA | TGTGCCAGCAGTGGATACTCCAGTCGACAGGACGGCAAGTACTTC | CASSGYSSRQDGKYF
TRBD1 | TRBJ2-7 | TRBV28 | once | TGTGCCAGCAGCACCCCCGGGACAGCGCTCTACGAGCAGTACTTC | CASSTPGTALYEQYF
TRBD1 | TRBJ1-5 | TRBV30 | NA | TGTGCCTGGAGTGTTGGGGTGGCAGGGGGGCAGCCCCAGCATTTT | CAWSVGVAGGQPQHF
NA | TRBJ2-2 | TRBV2 | NA | TGTGCCAGCGGTCAGGGCCTCGGGGAGCTGTTTTTT | CASGQGLGELFF
NA | TRBJ2-5 | TRBV24-1 | NA | TGTGCCACCAGTGAACCGCCGCCAGGGGACGGAGAGACCCAGTACTTC | CATSEPPPGDGETQYF
TRBD1 | TRBJ2-4 | TRBV2 | once | TGTGCCAGCAGTGAAGCGTCTGCCGGGACAGGGTTGTACATTCAGTACTTC | CASSEASAGTGLYIQYF
TRBD2 | TRBJ2-3 | TRBV19 | NA | TGTGCCAGTAGTATAGGGACTAGCGGCCGAGGGGCGGATACGCAGTATTTT | CASSIGTSGRGADTQYF
NA | TRBJ2-1 | TRBV5-4 | NA | TGTGCCAGCACGCGGACTGGAGACAATGAGCAGTTCTTC | CASTRTGDNEQFF
TRBD2 | TRBJ2-1 | TRBV3-1/TRBV3-2 | NA | TGTGCCAGCAGCCTCGGGACTAGCGGGAACAATGAGCAGTTCTTC | CASSLGTSGNNEQFF
TRBD2 | TRBJ2-3 | TRBV7-9 | NA | TGTGCCAGCAGCTTCGGACTAGCGGGAGCAGATACGCAGTATTTT | CASSFGLAGADTQYF
TRBD1 | TRBJ2-2 | TRBV2 | once | TGTGCCAGCAGCCAGGGGGCTAGAACCGGGGAGCTGTTTTTT | CASSQGARTGELFF
TRBD1 | TRBJ1-1 | TRBV7-8 | NA | TGTGCCAGCAGCTTAGCGCAGGGGGTGAACACTGAAGCTTTCTTT | CASSLAQGVNTEAFF
TRBD1 | TRBJ2-5 | TRBV5-1 | NA | TGCGCCAGCAGCACGGGACAGAATAAAGAGACCCAGTACTTC | CASSTGQNKETQYF
NA | TRBJ1-5 | TRBV2 | NA | TGTGCCAGCAGGAGGGTATCCCGGCTCCAGCCCCAGCATTTT | CASRRVSRLQPQHF
NA | TRBJ1-1 | TRBV19 | NA | NA | CASSIRARDTEAFF
TRBD1 | TRBJ2-1 | TRBV5-4 | NA | TGTGCCAGCAGGTCCGGGACAGGGGGGGGGATGAGCTCCTACAATGAGCAGTTCTTC | CASRSGTGGGMSSYNEQFF
NA | TRBJ2-5 | TRBV5-1 | NA | TGCGCCAGCAGCTCCTCGACAGGTAGTGGGGAGACCCAGTACTTC | CASSSSTGSGETQYF
TRBD2 | TRBJ2-3 | TRBV11-3 | once | TGTGCCAGCAGCGCGTTAATGAGCGGGAGGGCAGATACGCAGTATTTT | CASSALMSGRADTQYF
TRBD1 | TRBJ2-6 | TRBV27 | NA | TGTGCCAGCAGTGGACGACAGGGTAGGGCTGGGGCCAACGTCCTGACTTTC | CASSGRQGRAGANVLTF
NA | TRBJ2-5 | TRBV5-8 | NA | TGTGCCAGCCACCCGGGTCAGCTCGGAGAGACCCAGTACTTC | CASHPGQLGETQYF
NA | TRBJ2-1 | TRBV5-1 | NA | TGCGCCAGCAGCTCCTTTAGCTACAATGAGCAGTTCTTC | CASSSFSYNEQFF
NA | TRBJ2-1 | TRBV18 | once | TGTGCCAGCTCACCAAACATGCCGGGGAACGACAATGAGCAGTTCTTC | CASSPNMPGNDNEQFF
NA | TRBJ1-4 | TRBV7-9 | NA | TGTGCCAGCAGCCTGGGAAGCAGGGGCCCAACTAATGAAAAACTGTTTTTT | CASSLGSRGPTNEKLFF
NA | TRBJ1-5 | TRBV2 | few | TGTGCCAGCAGGATTGGGGCAGGGGCCGGCCAGCCCCAGCATTTT | CASRIGAGAGQPQHF
TRBD2 | TRBJ2-5 | TRBV24-1 | once | TGTGCCACCAGTGATGGACTAGCGGGAGGCAAAGAGACCCAGTACTTC | CATSDGLAGGKETQYF
NA | TRBJ2-7 | TRBV24-1 | NA | TGTGCCACCAGTGATTATGGAGGGAGGCACGAGCAGTACTTC | CATSDYGGRHEQYF
NA | TRBJ1-6 | TRBV9 | once | TGTGCCAGCAGCGCTAGCTCGCTGGGAAATTCACCCCTCCACTTT | CASSASSLGNSPLHF
NA | TRBJ1-2 | TRBV15 | few | TGTGCCACCAGCAGAGATAAGGAGGGCTATGGCTACACCTTC | CATSRDKEGYGYTF
TRBD1 | TRBJ2-5 | TRBV5-5 | NA | TGTGCCAGCAGCGACCCCGGGACAGCTATAGGGACCCAGTACTTC | CASSDPGTAIGTQYF
TRBD1 | TRBJ2-3 | TRBV7-9 | NA | TGTGCCAGCAGGCTCTACAGGGGGCAAAGCACAGATACGCAGTATTTT | CASRLYRGQSTDTQYF
TRBD2 | TRBJ2-7 | TRBV23-1 | NA | TGCGCCAGCAGTCCCCCCCTAGCGGGGGACACCTACGAGCAGTACTTC | CASSPPLAGDTYEQYF
TRBD2 | TRBJ2-3 | TRBV19 | NA | TGTGCCAGTAGTACGGGAGGGAGAGGCTTTGGCACAGATACGCAGTATTTT | CASSTGGRGFGTDTQYF
NA | TRBJ1-2 | TRBV7-2 | NA | TGTGCCAGCAGCTTAGGGACCCCCCGGGGCTATGGCTACACCTTC | CASSLGTPRGYGYTF
TRBD2 | TRBJ2-5 | TRBV5-6 | NA | TGTGCCAGCAGCCTGCTAGCGGGGGGCCAAGAGACCCAGTACTTC | CASSLLAGGQETQYF
TRBD1 | TRBJ2-6 | TRBV2 | NA | TGTGCCAGCACCCGGGACAGGAGCTCTGGGGCCAACGTCCTGACTTTC | CASTRDRSSGANVLTF
NA | TRBJ2-7 | TRBV20-1 | NA | TGCAGTGCCAGTGGACAGAGCTCCTACGAGCAGTACTTC | CSASGQSSYEQYF
TRBD1 | TRBJ1-1 | TRBV7-9 | once | TGTGCCAGCAGCTTAAAGTCCCGGGACAGGTTTGAAGCTTTCTTT | CASSLKSRDRFEAFF
TRBD2 | TRBJ2-1 | TRBV19 | NA | TGTGCCAGTAGATCTCGGGGGGGCAACTTGGCCATAGAGCAGTTCTTC | CASRSRGGNLAIEQFF
TRBD1 | TRBJ2-3 | TRBV5-4 | NA | TGTGCCAGCAGCTTGAAGGGGGCAACAGATACGCAGTATTTT | CASSLKGATDTQYF
TRBD1 | TRBJ2-3 | TRBV19 | once | TGTGCCAGTAGTATTGGGCAGGGGGCATCGGATACGCAGTATTTT | CASSIGQGASDTQYF
NA | TRBJ2-2 | TRBV18 | NA | TGTGCCAGCTCACTCAGGGCTGCGGGATTCGACACCGGGGAGCTGTTTTTT | CASSLRAAGFDTGELFF
NA | TRBJ2-3 | TRBV5-6 | NA | TGTGCCAGCAGCCGTCCGAAAACAGGGAAGCAGGGTACGCAGTATTTT | CASSRPKTGKQGTQYF
NA | TRBJ1-1 | TRBV7-6 | NA | TGTGCCAGCAGCTTAGGGCAGGTGAACACTGAAGCTTTCTTT | CASSLGQVNTEAFF
TRBD2 | TRBJ2-7 | TRBV3-1/TRBV3-2 | NA | TGTGCCAGCAGCCAAGGTAGCGGGGGGGCTCGGGAGCAGTACTTC | CASSQGSGGAREQYF
NA | TRBJ1-1 | TRBV2 | NA | TGTGCCAGCTCCCAGGGGCGCGTGAACACTGAAGCTTTCTTT | CASSQGRVNTEAFF